Shown below are 26 T cell receptor beta chains from a single sample sequenced in a study of shared clonotypes between healthy human individuals (dated by TCRdb to about 2020). The library relied on the immunoSEQ multiplex PCR assay. Not all clones reach the TCRdb copy of this immuneACCESS table, which keeps in-frame sequences only. Checked studies attribute under half of the gap to unresolved V genes and leave the rest unexplained. The sample records about 1.5 million clones, 95% to 99% of which are singletons. Together, the top ten hold about 0.45% of the sample. The sequencing input was naive CD4+ T cells sorted from blood. The sample's cell subset or site label is to be understood as: CD45RA+ positively selected. These receptors all come from a man between 25 and 39 years old in good health.

The V gene is TRBV5-1, the J gene TRBJ2-5, with 9 nucleotides matching TRBD2. Germline values: CDR1 SGHRS, CDR2 YFSETQ. With V trimmed by 5 bases and J by 5 bases, 7 bases remained unmatched. This CDR3 comprises 14 residues. The CDR3 spells CASRPRLAEETQYF. The CDR3 region has the DNA TGCGCCAGCAGACCAAGACTAGCGGAGGAGACCCAGTACTTC.

V usage is TRBV5-5 and J usage is TRBJ1-5; weak D call: TRBD1 (5 bases). V was shortened by 0 bases and J by 7 bases, with 14 bases between the two germline ends. The CDR3 runs 15 residues. The germline CDR1 and CDR2 sequences are SGHKS and YYEKEE (reference sequence). CDR3 sequence reads: CASSLAGEGSQPQHF. The CDR3 coding sequence is TGTGCCAGCAGCTTGGCCGGGGAGGGGAGCCAGCCCCAGCATTTT.

The rearrangement uses TRBV5-1 and TRBJ1-4, with D possibly TRBD1 on 6 matching bases. The CDR3 is 13 amino acids. Germline V CDR1 and CDR2: SGHRS, YFSETQ. V was cut by 4 bases and J by 10 bases, with 14 bases left in between. The CDR3 is CASSPDGGGKLFF. For the CDR3, the DNA is TGCGCCAGCAGCCCGGACGGAGGGGGAAAACTGTTTTTT.

The J gene is TRBJ2-1, the V gene TRBV4-2; no firm D call. Trimming removed 1 base from V and 4 bases from J, with 8 bases in between. This CDR3 region has 14 residues. Germline CDR1 reads LGHNA; CDR2 reads YNFKEQ. The CDR3 reads CASSQANQYNEQFF. CDR3 DNA: TGTGCCAGCAGCCAAGCCAACCAGTACAATGAGCAGTTCTTC.

The chain uses TRBV19 and TRBJ1-1, with D unclear. Trimming pared 7 bases from V and 8 bases from J, leaving 14 bases between. Germline V gene data show CDR1 as LNHDA and CDR2 as SQIVND (reference sequence). This CDR3 is 12 amino acids long. The CDR3 sequence: CASTLPVLEAFF. The DNA of the CDR3 is TGTGCCAGTACCCTCCCCGTATTGGAAGCTTTCTTT.

CDR3: CASSFSGPPYEQYF. In DNA form, the CDR3 reads TGTGCCAGCTCGTTCAGCGGGCCTCCCTACGAGCAGTACTTC. The chain has TRBV18 and TRBJ2-7, with D maybe TRBD2 (6 bases). V was clipped by 6 bases and J by 2 bases, with 14 bases between them. The length of the CDR3 is 14 residues. Germline V CDR1 and CDR2: KGHSH, LQKENI.

The chain joins TRBV5-4 to TRBJ1-5; D is unresolved. This CDR3 contains 13 residues. CDR1 SGHNT and CDR2 YYREEE come from the germline V gene (reference sequence). V was trimmed by 3 bases and J by 8 bases, leaving 12 bases between them. The CDR3 protein is CASSWSVGEPQHF. The CDR3 bases are TGTGCCAGCAGCTGGAGCGTGGGTGAGCCCCAGCATTTT.

This chain uses TRBV7-9 with TRBJ2-5; TRBD1 matches 10 bases. The germline V gene has CDR1 SEHNR and CDR2 FQNEAQ (reference sequence). V was clipped by 4 bases and J by 5 bases; unmatched bases: 7. This CDR3 has 15 residues. The CDR3 protein is CASSYGQGVWETQYF. The CDR3 DNA sequence: TGTGCCAGCAGCTACGGACAGGGGGTCTGGGAGACCCAGTACTTC.

The V and J genes are TRBV5-5 and TRBJ2-7; D call uncertain. Germline values: CDR1 SGHKS, CDR2 YYEKEE (reference sequence). V was trimmed by 0 bases and J by 2 bases, leaving 12 bases between them. The CDR3 has 15 amino acids. The CDR3 coding sequence is TGTGCCAGCAGCTTGGGCGCAGCCCCTACCTACGAGCAGTACTTC. Translating gives CASSLGAAPTYEQYF. The whole variable domain, filled in from reference TRBV5-5 and TRBJ2-7, reads DAGVTQSPTHLIKTRGQQVTLRCSPISGHKSVSWYQQVLGQGPQFIFQYYEKEERGRGNFPDRFSARQFPNYSSELNVNALLLGDSALYLCASSLGAAPTYEQYFGPGTRLTVT.

The chain links TRBV5-1 to TRBJ2-2; TRBD2 matches at 8 bases. The CDR3 consists of 14 residues. Trimming at V came to 7 bases and at J to 7 bases, leaving 9 bases not matched to a gene. The germline V gene has CDR1 SGHRS and CDR2 YFSETQ. The CDR3 DNA follows: TGCGCCAGCTATACAGGGCTAGCGGGCGGGGAGCTGTTTTTT. Protein product: CASYTGLAGGELFF.

The chain has TRBV18 and TRBJ2-7; TRBD2 agrees at 12 bases. The CDR3 has 15 amino acids. Germline-derived CDR1 and CDR2 are KGHSH and LQKENI. Unmatched junction bases numbered 7, after V lost 3 bases and J lost 7 bases. CDR3 bases: TGTGCCAGCTCACCGACTAGCGGGAGTTTGAGGGAGCAGTACTTC. Translating it yields CASSPTSGSLREQYF.

The chain is built from TRBV7-8 and TRBJ1-5, with D maybe TRBD1 (6 bases). The CDR3 consists of 14 residues. CDR1 is SGHVS, CDR2 FQNEAQ, per germline. V was pared by 2 bases and J by 7 bases, with 12 bases between. Here the CDR3 DNA reads TGTGCCAGCAGCTTATGGGGGGGCGGACAGCCCCAGCATTTT. This gives the protein CASSLWGGGQPQHF.

The V and J genes are TRBV4-3 and TRBJ2-7; 7 bases fit TRBD1. V shed 3 bases and J 2 bases; nucleotides not matched to a gene: 7. The V gene's germline CDR1 is LGHNA and CDR2 YSLEER. The CDR3 has 15 residues. The CDR3 here is CASSQGLQGPYEQYF. In DNA form, the CDR3 reads TGCGCCAGCAGCCAGGGTTTACAGGGGCCCTACGAGCAGTACTTC.

CDR3: CASSLGPLYEQYF. The CDR3 DNA reads as TGTGCCAGCTCTCTGGGGCCCCTCTACGAGCAGTACTTC. The chain employs TRBV18 and TRBJ2-7; possibly TRBD1 for D (5 bases). This CDR3 region has 13 residues. CDR1 is KGHSH and CDR2 is LQKENI in the germline V gene. The V end lost 6 bases, the J end lost 3 bases, and 12 bases lay between the germline ends.

This chain uses TRBV5-1 with TRBJ2-3, with a weak D call TRBD2 (5 bases). The CDR3 runs to 13 residues. CDR1 is SGHRS and CDR2 is YFSETQ in the germline V gene. Trimming cost V 0 bases and J 10 bases, with 12 bases left between them. CDR3 sequence (DNA): TGCGCCAGCAGCTTGGCCGACTATGAGCCGCAGTATTTT. Protein: CASSLADYEPQYF.

The J gene is TRBJ2-7, the V gene TRBV9; D may be TRBD2 (6 bases). Trimming removed 2 bases at V and 6 bases at J, with 12 bases between. The CDR3 is 13 residues long. Germline V gene lookup returns CDR1 SGDLS and CDR2 YYNGEE. The CDR3 reads CASSVTGVGEQYF. The CDR3 DNA reads TGTGCCAGCAGCGTCACGGGAGTGGGCGAGCAGTACTTC.

This clone was picked up one time. The chain is built from TRBV7-2 and TRBJ2-7; 12 bases are shared with TRBD2. CDR1 is SGHTA and CDR2 is FQGNSA in the germline V gene. The CDR3 contains 17 residues. After removal of 1 base from V and 1 base from J, the junction contained 5 bases not matched to a gene. The CDR3: CASSLDRGLAGSYEQYF. CDR3 in DNA: TGTGCCAGCAGCTTAGACCGGGGACTAGCGGGTTCCTACGAGCAGTACTTC. Complete variable domain (other parts from reference TRBV7-2 and TRBJ2-7): GAGVSQSPSNKVTEKGKDVELRCDPISGHTALYWYRQSLGQGLEFLIYFQGNSAPDKSGLPSDRFSAERTGGSVSTLTIQRTQQEDSAVYLCASSLDRGLAGSYEQYFGPGTRLTVT.

V usage is TRBV4-1 and J usage is TRBJ2-5, with a tentative D call TRBD2 (5 bases). Germline lookup yields CDR1 MGHRA and CDR2 YSYEKL. V was pared by 0 bases and J by 1 base, with 21 bases between. The CDR3 loop spans 19 amino acids. The CDR3 loop reads CASSQDSGGFSNRQETQYF. CDR3 coding DNA: TGCGCCAGCAGCCAAGATAGTGGAGGATTCTCTAACCGCCAAGAGACCCAGTACTTC.

The V call is TRBV7-2, the J call TRBJ2-5; TRBD1 aligns across 8 bases. The CDR3 loop spans 14 amino acids. The V and J ends lost 4 bases and 4 bases, in that order; junction bases with no gene match: 5. The germline V gene encodes CDR1 SGHTA and CDR2 FQGNSA. Written as DNA, the CDR3 is TGTGCCAGCAGCTATCGGGACAGGAGAGAGACCCAGTACTTC. Translated: CASSYRDRRETQYF. Full variable domain (remainder filled in from reference TRBV7-2 and TRBJ2-5): GAGVSQSPSNKVTEKGKDVELRCDPISGHTALYWYRQSLGQGLEFLIYFQGNSAPDKSGLPSDRFSAERTGGSVSTLTIQRTQQEDSAVYLCASSYRDRRETQYFGPGTRLLVL.

This chain uses TRBV18 with TRBJ2-7, with 8 bases lining up with TRBD1. Losses at the gene ends were 3 bases for V and 1 base for J; bases not matched to a gene: 11. Germline lookup yields CDR1 KGHSH and CDR2 LQKENI. The CDR3 totals 17 residues. CDR3: CASSPLSGRGHSYEQYF. CDR3 DNA sequence: TGTGCCAGCTCACCTCTCTCGGGCAGGGGGCATTCCTACGAGCAGTACTTC. The complete variable domain, with remaining parts taken from reference TRBV18 and TRBJ2-7, reads NAGVMQNPRHLVRRRGQEARLRCSPMKGHSHVYWYRQLPEEGLKFMVYLQKENIIDESGMPKERFSAEFPKEGPSILRIQQVVRGDSAAYFCASSPLSGRGHSYEQYFGPGTRLTVT.

The V call is TRBV9, the J call TRBJ2-5; possible D gene TRBD2, 6 bases. Per germline, CDR1 SGDLS and CDR2 YYNGEE. The CDR3 sequence is 13 residues long. The V end was cut by 3 bases, the J end by 0 bases, with 6 bases between. CDR3 nucleotide sequence: TGTGCCAGCAGCGCTAGCGACCAAGAGACCCAGTACTTC. As protein: CASSASDQETQYF.

CDR3 DNA: TGTGCCAGCAGATTGAAACAGGGTAGAGTGTACGAGCAGTACTTC. This gives the protein CASRLKQGRVYEQYF. The chain joins TRBV6-6 to TRBJ2-7; perhaps TRBD1 as D (6 bases). V was clipped by 6 bases and J by 4 bases, with 19 bases between them. The CDR3 runs 15 residues. CDR1 MNHNY and CDR2 SVGAGI come from the germline V gene (reference sequence).

Of note for this clone: The same CDR3 can be traced to other DNA sequences in this sample. The chain carries TRBV5-1 and TRBJ2-5; TRBD2 is a possible D gene (6 bases). In germline, CDR1 is SGHRS, CDR2 YFSETQ. With 0 bases removed from V and 3 bases from J, the gap between germline ends came to 12 bases. This CDR3 region has 15 residues. Written as DNA, the CDR3 is TGCGCCAGCAGCTTGGCCGGGACTGGCGAAGAGACCCAGTACTTC. Translated: CASSLAGTGEETQYF.

The V gene is TRBV4-1, the J gene TRBJ1-2; no clear D gene. CDR1 MGHRA and CDR2 YSYEKL come from the germline V gene. The V end was cut by 2 bases, the J end by 5 bases, with 6 bases between. The CDR3 consists of 12 residues. The CDR3 nucleotides are TGCGCCAGCAGCCAAAACCGATATGGCTACACCTTC. Residues: CASSQNRYGYTF.

The chain is built from TRBV11-2 and TRBJ2-3, with D unclear. The length of the CDR3 is 16 residues. V lost 5 bases and J 3 bases, leaving 18 bases between the germline ends. Germline V gives CDR1 SGHAT, CDR2 FQNNGV. For the CDR3, the DNA is TGTGCCAGCAGCCCGCCAGAAATTAGACTTACAGATACGCAGTATTTT. Encoded protein: CASSPPEIRLTDTQYF.

This clone was detected once. The rearrangement links TRBV28 to TRBJ2-3; the D is unclear. The germline V gene has CDR1 MDHEN and CDR2 SYDVKM. The CDR3 contains 13 residues. Between the trimmed V and J ends, which lost 7 bases and 0 bases, there was a span of 8 bases. CDR3 nucleotides: TGTGCCAGCACCCTTCCTAGCACAGATACGCAGTATTTT. Encoded protein: CASTLPSTDTQYF.